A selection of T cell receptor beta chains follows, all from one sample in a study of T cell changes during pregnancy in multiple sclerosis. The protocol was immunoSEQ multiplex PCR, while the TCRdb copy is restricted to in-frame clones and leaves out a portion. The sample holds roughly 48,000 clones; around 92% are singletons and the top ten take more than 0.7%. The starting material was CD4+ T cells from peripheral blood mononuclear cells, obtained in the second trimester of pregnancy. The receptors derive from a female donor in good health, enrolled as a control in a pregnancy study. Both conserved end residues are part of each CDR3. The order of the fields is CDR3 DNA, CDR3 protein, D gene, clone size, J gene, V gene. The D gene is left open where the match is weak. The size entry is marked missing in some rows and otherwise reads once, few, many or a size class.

DNA: TGTGCCAGCAGCAACCCCCCCATCAGCACAGCTTCTAACTATGGCTACACCTTC
CDR3: CASSNPPISTASNYGYTF
D: -
size: -
J: TRBJ1-2
V: TRBV21-1

DNA: TGTGCCAGCAGCTTACATCCTAGCGGGAGTTCCGAGCAGTACTTC
CDR3: CASSLHPSGSSEQYF
D: TRBD2
size: -
J: TRBJ2-7
V: TRBV7-3

DNA: TGTGCCAGCCTTGGAGGCGGTCGCAGGACTGAAGCTTTCTTT
CDR3: CASLGGGRRTEAFF
D: -
size: -
J: TRBJ1-1
V: TRBV28

DNA: TGTGCTAGCAGCTTTCGTCCCGGGACTAGCGGGAGTGAGACCCAGTACTTC
CDR3: CASSFRPGTSGSETQYF
D: TRBD2
size: -
J: TRBJ2-5
V: TRBV7-7

DNA: TGTGCCAGCAGCTTAGCCTTCCACAATGAGCAGTTCTTC
CDR3: CASSLAFHNEQFF
D: -
size: -
J: TRBJ2-1
V: TRBV7-2

DNA: TGCAGCGTTCGACAGGACTCCTACGAGCAGTACTTC
CDR3: CSVRQDSYEQYF
D: -
size: -
J: TRBJ2-7
V: TRBV29-1

DNA: TGTGCCAGCAGCTTAAAGCGGGAGGGGGAGACCCAGTACTTC
CDR3: CASSLKREGETQYF
D: TRBD2
size: -
J: TRBJ2-5
V: TRBV5-4

DNA: TGTGCCAGCAGTGAAGCGTTGACATCCTACGAGCAGTACTTC
CDR3: CASSEALTSYEQYF
D: -
size: -
J: TRBJ2-7
V: TRBV2

DNA: TGTGCCAGCAGTTCGGGACAGGGGAACTATGGCTACACCTTC
CDR3: CASSSGQGNYGYTF
D: TRBD1
size: -
J: TRBJ1-2
V: TRBV28

DNA: TGTGCCAGCAGGGCGATAGGGGGTTCGGCACCCCTCCACTTT
CDR3: CASRAIGGSAPLHF
D: -
size: -
J: TRBJ1-6
V: TRBV2

DNA: TGTGCCAGCAGCTTAGATTCTATATTGAGGAATGAGCAGTTCTTC
CDR3: CASSLDSILRNEQFF
D: -
size: -
J: TRBJ2-1
V: TRBV11-3

DNA: TGTGCCAGCAGTAGGACAGTTCAAGAGACCCAGTACTTC
CDR3: CASSRTVQETQYF
D: -
size: -
J: TRBJ2-5
V: TRBV6-5

DNA: TGTGCCAGCAGCTTGCAGGGGGCTGGAAACACCATATATTTT
CDR3: CASSLQGAGNTIYF
D: TRBD1
size: -
J: TRBJ1-3
V: TRBV5-6

DNA: TGCGCCAGCAGCCACCGTAGCAATGAGCAGTTCTTC
CDR3: CASSHRSNEQFF
D: -
size: -
J: TRBJ2-1
V: TRBV5-1

DNA: TGTGCCAGAAGCTTGGTGCGGGACAGCCCCCATAATGAAAAACTGTTTTTT
CDR3: CARSLVRDSPHNEKLFF
D: TRBD1
size: -
J: TRBJ1-4
V: TRBV5-3

DNA: TGTGCCAGCAGTTCTTATATTCCTGACAGGGACGAGCAGTACTTC
CDR3: CASSSYIPDRDEQYF
D: TRBD1
size: -
J: TRBJ2-7
V: TRBV28

DNA: TGTGCCAGCAGCTTGTCACTCCCTTCCTTCTCCTACGAGCAGTACTTC
CDR3: CASSLSLPSFSYEQYF
D: -
size: -
J: TRBJ2-7
V: TRBV7-6

DNA: TGTGCCAGAAGCTGGGGCGGGAGGTACGAGCAGTACTTC
CDR3: CARSWGGRYEQYF
D: TRBD2
size: -
J: TRBJ2-7
V: TRBV5-3

DNA: TGTGCCTGGAGTGCCCAGGGGAACATTCAGTACTTC
CDR3: CAWSAQGNIQYF
D: -
size: -
J: TRBJ2-4
V: TRBV30

DNA: TGTGCCAGTAGTGGTCCGGGGATTACCTACGAGCAGTACTTC
CDR3: CASSGPGITYEQYF
D: -
size: -
J: TRBJ2-7
V: TRBV19

DNA: TGTGCCAGCAGCTCCCCCGGACAGGGGGCCGCAGATACGCAGTATTTT
CDR3: CASSSPGQGAADTQYF
D: TRBD1
size: -
J: TRBJ2-3
V: TRBV5-4

DNA: TGTGCCTGGAGTGTAGGGGGGGAGGGGGAGCAGTTCTTC
CDR3: CAWSVGGEGEQFF
D: -
size: -
J: TRBJ2-1
V: TRBV30

DNA: TGTGCCAGCAGCTCGGGGGAGCGGGGGGCCGACTACGAGCAGTACTTC
CDR3: CASSSGERGADYEQYF
D: TRBD2
size: few
J: TRBJ2-7
V: TRBV11-3

DNA: TGTGCCAGCAGCTTCCAGGTTTCTAATGAAAAACTGTTTTTT
CDR3: CASSFQVSNEKLFF
D: -
size: -
J: TRBJ1-4
V: TRBV5-5

DNA: TGTGCTAGCAGCTTAAGGGGGAATGCAGATACGCAGTATTTT
CDR3: CASSLRGNADTQYF
D: -
size: -
J: TRBJ2-3
V: TRBV7-7

DNA: TGTGCCAGCAGTTTCGAGGTCTTGGCCGGTGAGCAGTTCTTC
CDR3: CASSFEVLAGEQFF
D: -
size: -
J: TRBJ2-1
V: TRBV28

DNA: TGTGCCTGGAGTGGAGGGGGGGAAAATGAGCAGTTCTTC
CDR3: CAWSGGGENEQFF
D: -
size: once
J: TRBJ2-1
V: TRBV30

DNA: TGTGCCAGCAGCTTACATCCGGGGAGGGGGATCGCTGAAGCTTTCTTT
CDR3: CASSLHPGRGIAEAFF
D: -
size: -
J: TRBJ1-1
V: TRBV11-2

DNA: TGTGCCATCAGTGAGGCGGGAGGGGACACAGATACGCAGTATTTT
CDR3: CAISEAGGDTDTQYF
D: TRBD2
size: -
J: TRBJ2-3
V: TRBV10-3

DNA: TGTGCCAGCAGGGAGACAGGGGTGGCTAATGAAAAACTGTTTTTT
CDR3: CASRETGVANEKLFF
D: TRBD1
size: -
J: TRBJ1-4
V: TRBV6-5

DNA: TGTGCCAGCAATATCAACCCGGCGGGAGGGCTGGAGACCCAGTACTTC
CDR3: CASNINPAGGLETQYF
D: TRBD2
size: -
J: TRBJ2-5
V: TRBV28

DNA: TGCGCCAGCAGCCAAGCCGTGGGACTCGACACCGGGGAGCTGTTTTTT
CDR3: CASSQAVGLDTGELFF
D: -
size: -
J: TRBJ2-2
V: TRBV4-1

DNA: TGTGCCTGGAGTGAAACAGGCCTAGCCAAAAACATTCAGTACTTC
CDR3: CAWSETGLAKNIQYF
D: -
size: -
J: TRBJ2-4
V: TRBV30

DNA: TGTGCCAGCAGTGTCGAGGCTAGCTCCTACGAGCAGTACTTC
CDR3: CASSVEASSYEQYF
D: -
size: -
J: TRBJ2-7
V: TRBV2

DNA: TGTGCCAGCAGCAATTGGAGACAGGGCTCGAGCAATCAGCCCCAGCATTTT
CDR3: CASSNWRQGSSNQPQHF
D: -
size: few
J: TRBJ1-5
V: TRBV21-1

DNA: TGTGCCAGCAGCTTGGGTCGGGGGGCGATTTCCTACGAGCAGTACTTC
CDR3: CASSLGRGAISYEQYF
D: -
size: -
J: TRBJ2-7
V: TRBV5-5

DNA: TGTGCCAGCAGTTTATCCCCAGGGTCCGACACCTACGAGCAGTACTTC
CDR3: CASSLSPGSDTYEQYF
D: -
size: -
J: TRBJ2-7
V: TRBV28

DNA: TGTGCCATCAGTGAGTCGGCGGGGGGCAAAGGCGACGAGCAGTACTTC
CDR3: CAISESAGGKGDEQYF
D: TRBD2
size: -
J: TRBJ2-7
V: TRBV10-3

DNA: TGCAGCGTGGGGGACTACGACAATGAGCAGTTCTTC
CDR3: CSVGDYDNEQFF
D: TRBD2
size: -
J: TRBJ2-1
V: TRBV29-1

DNA: TGTGCCAGCAGCTCCGACAGGGGCGGTGTTACGCAGTATTTT
CDR3: CASSSDRGGVTQYF
D: TRBD1
size: -
J: TRBJ2-3
V: TRBV6-5

DNA: TGTGCCAGCAGGTTGCAGGGCTCTGAAGCTTTCTTT
CDR3: CASRLQGSEAFF
D: -
size: -
J: TRBJ1-1
V: TRBV28

DNA: TGTGCCAGCACCAATGGAAACACCATATATTTT
CDR3: CASTNGNTIYF
D: -
size: -
J: TRBJ1-3
V: TRBV28

DNA: TGTGCCAGCACCGACAGGGGCACTGAAGCTTTCTTT
CDR3: CASTDRGTEAFF
D: TRBD1
size: -
J: TRBJ1-1
V: TRBV6-6

DNA: TGTGCTAGTGGTTTGGCCGGACAGGGCTACGAGCAGTACTTC
CDR3: CASGLAGQGYEQYF
D: TRBD1
size: -
J: TRBJ2-7
V: TRBV12-5

DNA: TGTGCCAGCAGCTTGGGGAGGGGGGGGGAAGAGACCCAGTACTTC
CDR3: CASSLGRGGEETQYF
D: -
size: -
J: TRBJ2-5
V: TRBV7-9

DNA: TGTGCCAGCAGGGACACAGGGGGTAGGGATTATGGCTACACCTTC
CDR3: CASRDTGGRDYGYTF
D: TRBD1
size: -
J: TRBJ1-2
V: TRBV5-4